These T cell receptor beta chains were read from a single sample in a study of cytomegalovirus exposure and HLA in healthy donors. Some clones are missing from TCRdb's copy, which holds only in-frame ones; the method was immunoSEQ multiplex PCR. The sample includes some 120,000 clones, 60% to 80% seen only once; the top ten take 1% to 1.5%. The sample consisted of PBMCs. These receptors came from a man aged 45-65 years in good health and CMV-seronegative. The CDR3 runs from the conserved cysteine through the conserved F or W. A D gene is named only where the DNA matches it firmly. Some rows mark clone size as missing; the rest say once, few, many or name a class of expanded clone.

clone_size	v_call	j_call	d_call	cdr3_aa	cdr3_nt
few	TRBV18	TRBJ2-7	-	CASSQGQDYEQYF	TGTGCCAGCTCACAGGGACAAGACTACGAGCAGTACTTC
-	TRBV19	TRBJ2-1	TRBD2	CASSVGTSGYNEQFF	TGTGCCAGTAGTGTCGGGACTAGCGGCTACAATGAGCAGTTCTTC
-	TRBV18	TRBJ1-2	-	CASSPDSTSNYGYTF	TGTGCCAGCTCACCGGACTCAACCTCTAACTATGGCTACACCTTC
-	TRBV5-1	TRBJ2-2	-	CASSLGARVNTGELFF	TGCGCCAGCAGCTTGGGTGCGCGGGTGAACACCGGGGAGCTGTTTTTT
-	TRBV7-9	TRBJ1-1	TRBD1	CASSSTGPTEAFF	TGTGCCAGCAGCTCGACAGGGCCCACTGAAGCTTTCTTT
-	TRBV19	TRBJ2-2	TRBD1	CASTVQGAASTGELFF	TGTGCCAGTACCGTGCAGGGGGCTGCGAGCACCGGGGAGCTGTTTTTT
-	TRBV6-6	TRBJ1-1	-	CASSRNTEAFF	TGTGCCAGCAGCCGGAACACTGAAGCTTTCTTT
-	TRBV10-1	TRBJ2-5	-	CASSASDRQETQYF	TGCGCCAGCAGTGCTTCGGACAGACAAGAGACCCAGTACTTC
-	TRBV11-2	TRBJ2-5	TRBD1	CASSLLDRDLVTQYF	TGTGCCAGCAGCTTATTGGACAGGGATTTGGTGACCCAGTACTTC
-	TRBV5-4	TRBJ2-3	-	CASTHGGGSSGTQYF	TGTGCCAGCACCCATGGGGGCGGGAGTTCGGGTACGCAGTATTTT
once	TRBV4-3	TRBJ2-4	TRBD1	CASSQGGQAPLDIQYF	TGCGCCAGCAGCCAGGGTGGACAGGCCCCGCTGGACATTCAGTACTTC
-	TRBV27	TRBJ1-1	-	CASSNRQTSNTEAFF	TGTGCCAGCAGTAACAGACAGACCTCGAACACTGAAGCTTTCTTT
-	TRBV19	TRBJ2-2	TRBD2	CASSIGGRLTGELFF	TGTGCCAGTAGTATAGGCGGGAGATTAACCGGGGAGCTGTTTTTT
-	TRBV5-1	TRBJ2-7	TRBD2	CASSVGGVPTYEQYF	TGCGCCAGCAGCGTTGGGGGGGTGCCGACTTACGAGCAGTACTTC
-	TRBV5-1	TRBJ2-5	TRBD2	CASSPLAGGLLETQYF	TGCGCCAGCAGCCCCCTAGCGGGAGGGCTCCTAGAGACCCAGTACTTC
-	TRBV6-1	TRBJ2-2	TRBD2	CASTQAGGTGELFF	TGTGCCAGCACTCAAGCGGGGGGCACCGGGGAGCTGTTTTTT
-	TRBV28	TRBJ1-5	TRBD1	CASRSGQGSVGNQPQHF	TGTGCCAGCAGATCGGGACAGGGGTCGGTTGGCAATCAGCCCCAGCATTTT
-	TRBV6-6	TRBJ2-3	TRBD1	CASTPGTGDTDTQYF	TGTGCCAGCACCCCCGGGACAGGGGACACAGATACGCAGTATTTT
many	TRBV4-1	TRBJ2-7	-	CASSQARGDEQYF	TGCGCCAGCAGCCAAGCAAGAGGCGACGAGCAGTACTTC
few	TRBV15	TRBJ2-1	TRBD1	CATSRAPGTDQFF	TGTGCCACCAGCAGAGCTCCCGGGACAGACCAGTTCTTC
-	TRBV18	TRBJ2-5	TRBD1	CASSRSGGDETQYF	TGTGCCAGCTCACGTTCAGGGGGCGACGAGACCCAGTACTTC
few	TRBV30	TRBJ2-1	-	CAWSMIFGGPYNEQFF	TGTGCCTGGAGTATGATATTCGGCGGGCCCTACAATGAGCAGTTCTTC
-	TRBV14	TRBJ1-5	-	CASSQGYAQSRGSQPQHF	TGTGCCAGCAGCCAAGGGTACGCACAGTCCCGGGGGAGTCAGCCCCAGCATTTT
-	TRBV10-3	TRBJ1-1	-	CAISETGRNTEAFF	TGTGCCATCAGTGAGACAGGGCGGAACACTGAAGCTTTCTTT
few	TRBV10-3	TRBJ2-7	TRBD1	CAINPTGNNEQYF	TGTGCCATCAACCCGACAGGGAACAACGAGCAGTACTTC
few	TRBV13	TRBJ1-2	-	CASSFGGARGYTF	TGTGCCAGCAGCTTTGGGGGGGCCAGGGGCTACACCTTC
-	TRBV20-1	TRBJ2-1	-	CSAPRGNEQFF	TGCAGTGCCCCCCGAGGGAATGAGCAGTTCTTC
-	TRBV2	TRBJ2-7	-	CASSEQQGRGYEQYF	TGTGCCAGCAGTGAACAACAGGGTAGAGGCTACGAGCAGTACTTC
-	TRBV18	TRBJ2-3	-	CASSTTTDTQYF	TGTGCCAGCTCAACTACCACAGATACGCAGTATTTT
-	TRBV19	TRBJ2-7	TRBD2	CASSITSGSTSYEQYF	TGTGCCAGTAGTATCACTAGCGGGAGTACCTCCTACGAGCAGTACTTC
-	TRBV10-3	TRBJ2-5	TRBD2	CATQSGKLQETQYF	TGTGCCACACAGAGCGGGAAACTCCAAGAGACCCAGTACTTC
-	TRBV5-4	TRBJ1-2	-	CASSGRGADYGYTF	TGTGCCAGCAGCGGGAGGGGTGCTGACTATGGCTACACCTTC
-	TRBV9	TRBJ2-7	-	CASSPRGYEQYF	TGTGCCAGCAGCCCTCGGGGATACGAGCAGTACTTC
-	TRBV10-2	TRBJ2-7	TRBD1	CASSEGIGTGYEQYF	TGCGCCAGCAGTGAGGGGATCGGGACAGGGTACGAGCAGTACTTC
few	TRBV18	TRBJ2-2	-	CASSPRQGGQGSGELFF	TGTGCCAGCTCACCGCGGCAAGGAGGGCAGGGATCCGGGGAGCTGTTTTTT
-	TRBV21-1	TRBJ2-7	-	CASSKTGLEDSYEQYF	TGTGCCAGCAGCAAGACTGGACTAGAAGACTCCTACGAGCAGTACTTC
-	TRBV28	TRBJ1-5	TRBD1	CASSSLGQGLNQPQHF	TGTGCCAGCAGTTCTCTCGGACAGGGTCTCAATCAGCCCCAGCATTTT
-	TRBV9	TRBJ1-4	TRBD1	CASSSGTDNEKLFF	TGTGCCAGCAGCTCCGGGACAGATAATGAAAAACTGTTTTTT
-	TRBV7-9	TRBJ2-3	TRBD2	CASSRRTSGSTDTQYF	TGTGCCAGCAGCCGGAGGACTAGCGGTAGCACAGATACGCAGTATTTT
-	TRBV6-5	TRBJ2-7	-	CASRPLGGSYEQYF	TGTGCCAGCAGGCCCCTAGGTGGCTCCTACGAGCAGTACTTC
-	TRBV23-1	TRBJ2-3	TRBD2	CASSQSRLAGAEDTQYF	TGCGCCAGCAGTCAATCGAGGCTAGCGGGGGCGGAAGATACGCAGTATTTT
once	TRBV28	TRBJ2-1	TRBD2	CASSPPGLAGAREQFF	TGTGCCAGCAGTCCCCCGGGGCTAGCGGGAGCGAGGGAGCAGTTCTTC
once	TRBV27	TRBJ2-3	-	CASSLILTDTQYF	TGTGCCAGCAGTTTAATTCTAACAGATACGCAGTATTTT